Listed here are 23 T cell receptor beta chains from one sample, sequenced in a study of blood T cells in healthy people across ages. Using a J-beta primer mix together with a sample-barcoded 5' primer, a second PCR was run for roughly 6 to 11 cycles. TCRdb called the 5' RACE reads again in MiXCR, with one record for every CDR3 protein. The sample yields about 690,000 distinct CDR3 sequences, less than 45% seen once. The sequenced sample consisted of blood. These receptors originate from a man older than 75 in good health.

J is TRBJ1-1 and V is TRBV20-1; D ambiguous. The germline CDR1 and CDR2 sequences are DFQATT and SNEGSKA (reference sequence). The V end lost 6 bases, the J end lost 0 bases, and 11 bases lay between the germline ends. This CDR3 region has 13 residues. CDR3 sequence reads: CSAIQNLNTEAFF. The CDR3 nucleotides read TGCAGTGCGATACAGAACTTGAACACTGAAGCTTTCTTT.

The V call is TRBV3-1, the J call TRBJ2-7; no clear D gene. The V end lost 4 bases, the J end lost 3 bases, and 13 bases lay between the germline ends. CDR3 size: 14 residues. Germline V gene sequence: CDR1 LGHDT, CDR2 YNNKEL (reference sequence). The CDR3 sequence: CASSPSLARYEQYF. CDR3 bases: TGTGCCAGCAGCCCCAGTTTGGCCCGCTACGAGCAGTACTTC.

CDR3: CASGGYSYEQYF. CDR3 sequence (DNA): TGTGCCAGCGGAGGTTACTCCTACGAGCAGTACTTC. The rearrangement links TRBV6-6 to TRBJ2-7; tentatively, D is TRBD2 (5 bases). Germline CDR1 and CDR2: MNHNY and SVGAGI (reference sequence). The CDR3 loop spans 12 amino acids. V was shortened by 8 bases and J by 0 bases, with 8 bases between the two germline ends.

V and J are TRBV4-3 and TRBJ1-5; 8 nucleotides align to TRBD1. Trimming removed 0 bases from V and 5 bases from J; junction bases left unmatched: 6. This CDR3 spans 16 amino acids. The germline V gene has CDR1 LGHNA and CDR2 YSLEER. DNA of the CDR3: TGCGCCAGCAGCCAAGATTCGTCAGGGGGCGATCAGCCCCAGCATTTT. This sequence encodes CASSQDSSGGDQPQHF.

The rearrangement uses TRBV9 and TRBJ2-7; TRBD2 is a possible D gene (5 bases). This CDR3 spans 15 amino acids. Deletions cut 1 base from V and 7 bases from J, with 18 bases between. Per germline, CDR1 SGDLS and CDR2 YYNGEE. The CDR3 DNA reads TGTGCCAGCAGCGTAAACGTCGGGGAGTACAATGAGCAGTACTTC. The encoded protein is CASSVNVGEYNEQYF.

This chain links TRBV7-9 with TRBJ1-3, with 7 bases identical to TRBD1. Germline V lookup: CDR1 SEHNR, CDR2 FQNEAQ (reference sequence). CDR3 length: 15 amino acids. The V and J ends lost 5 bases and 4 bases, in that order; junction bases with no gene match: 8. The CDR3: CASSVLRGTGNTIYF. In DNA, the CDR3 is TGTGCCAGCAGCGTTCTCAGGGGGACCGGAAACACCATATATTTT.

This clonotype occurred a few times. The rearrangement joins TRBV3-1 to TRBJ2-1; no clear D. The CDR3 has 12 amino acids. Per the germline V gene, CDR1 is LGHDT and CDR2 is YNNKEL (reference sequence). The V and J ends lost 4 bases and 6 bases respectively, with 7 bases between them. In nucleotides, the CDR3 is TGTGCCAGCAGCCTCCCCGGCAATGAGCAGTTCTTC. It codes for CASSLPGNEQFF.

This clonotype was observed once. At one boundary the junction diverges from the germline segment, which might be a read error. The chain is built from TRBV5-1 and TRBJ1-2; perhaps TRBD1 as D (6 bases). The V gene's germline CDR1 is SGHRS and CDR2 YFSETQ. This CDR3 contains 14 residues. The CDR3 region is CASSLGGLAYDYTF. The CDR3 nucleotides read TGCGCCAGCAGCTTGGGGGGGCTTGCCTATGACTACACCTTC.

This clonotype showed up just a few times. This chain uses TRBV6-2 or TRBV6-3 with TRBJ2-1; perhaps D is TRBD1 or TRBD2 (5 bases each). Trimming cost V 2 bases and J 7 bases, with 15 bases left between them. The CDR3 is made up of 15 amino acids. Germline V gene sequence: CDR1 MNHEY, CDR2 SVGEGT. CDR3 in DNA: TGTGCCAGCAGTTACACGACGGGGCTGAGTAATGAGCAGTTCTTC. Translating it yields CASSYTTGLSNEQFF.

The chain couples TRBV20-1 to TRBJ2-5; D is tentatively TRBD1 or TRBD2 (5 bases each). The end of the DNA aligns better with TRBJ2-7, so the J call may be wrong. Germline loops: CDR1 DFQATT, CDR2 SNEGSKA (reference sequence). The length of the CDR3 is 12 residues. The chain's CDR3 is CSTQKGDSEQYF. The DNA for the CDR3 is TGCAGTACTCAGAAGGGAGACAGCGAGCAGTACTTC.

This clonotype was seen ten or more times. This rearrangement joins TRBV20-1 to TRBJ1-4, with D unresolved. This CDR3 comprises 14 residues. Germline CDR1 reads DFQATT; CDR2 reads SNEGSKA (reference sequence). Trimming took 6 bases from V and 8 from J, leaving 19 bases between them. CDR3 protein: CSAQLGMDGEKLFF. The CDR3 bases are TGCAGTGCCCAGTTAGGGATGGATGGAGAAAAACTGTTTTTT.

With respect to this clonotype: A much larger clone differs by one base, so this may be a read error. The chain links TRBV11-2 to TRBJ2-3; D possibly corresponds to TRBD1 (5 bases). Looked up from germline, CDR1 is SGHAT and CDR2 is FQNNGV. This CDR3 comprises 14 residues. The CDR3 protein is CASSLDRKTDTRYF. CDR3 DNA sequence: TGTGCCAGCAGCTTAGATAGGAAGACAGATACGCGGTATTTT. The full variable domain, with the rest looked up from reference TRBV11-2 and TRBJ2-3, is EAGVAQSPRYKIIEKRQSVAFWCNPISGHATLYWYQQILGQGPKLLIQFQNNGVVDDSQLPKDRFSAERLKGVDSTLKIQPAKLEDSAVYLCASSLDRKTDTRYFGPGTRLTVL.

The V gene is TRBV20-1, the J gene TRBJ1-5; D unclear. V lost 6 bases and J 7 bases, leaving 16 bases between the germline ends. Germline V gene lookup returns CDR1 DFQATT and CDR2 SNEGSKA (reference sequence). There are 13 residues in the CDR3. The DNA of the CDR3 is TGCAGTGCCCGAGGGCAGGTTAACCAGCCCCAGCATTTT. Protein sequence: CSARGQVNQPQHF.

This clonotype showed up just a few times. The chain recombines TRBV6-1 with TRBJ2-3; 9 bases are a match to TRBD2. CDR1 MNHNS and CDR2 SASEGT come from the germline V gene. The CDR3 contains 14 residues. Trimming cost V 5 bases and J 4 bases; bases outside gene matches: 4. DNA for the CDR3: TGTGCCAGCAGTAGCGGGGGGTTTGCAGATACGCAGTATTTT. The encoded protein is CASSSGGFADTQYF.

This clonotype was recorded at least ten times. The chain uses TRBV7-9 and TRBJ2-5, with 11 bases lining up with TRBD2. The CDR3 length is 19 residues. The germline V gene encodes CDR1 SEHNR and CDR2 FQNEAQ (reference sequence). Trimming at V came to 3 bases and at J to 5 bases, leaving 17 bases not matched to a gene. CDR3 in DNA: TGTGCCAGCAGCTTCACCCTAGCGGGAGGTGGCAACAAGAGGGAGACCCAGTACTTC. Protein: CASSFTLAGGGNKRETQYF.

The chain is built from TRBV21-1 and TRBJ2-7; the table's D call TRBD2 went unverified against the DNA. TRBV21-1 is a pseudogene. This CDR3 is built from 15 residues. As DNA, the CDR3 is TGTGCCAGCCACACTAGCGGGAGGGACTCCTACGAGCAGTACTTC. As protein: CASHTSGRDSYEQYF.

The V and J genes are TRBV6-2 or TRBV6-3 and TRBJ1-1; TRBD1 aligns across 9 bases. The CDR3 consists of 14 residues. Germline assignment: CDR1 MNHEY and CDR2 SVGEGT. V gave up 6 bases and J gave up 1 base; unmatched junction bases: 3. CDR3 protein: CASSTGGTNTEAFF. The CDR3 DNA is TGTGCCAGCAGCACAGGGGGCACGAACACTGAAGCTTTCTTT.

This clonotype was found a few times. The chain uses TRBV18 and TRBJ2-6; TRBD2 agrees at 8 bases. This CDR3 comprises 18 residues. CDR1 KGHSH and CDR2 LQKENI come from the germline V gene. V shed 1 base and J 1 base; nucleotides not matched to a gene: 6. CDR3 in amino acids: CASSPRLQRESGANVLTF. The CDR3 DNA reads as TGTGCCAGCTCACCACGGTTACAGCGGGAGTCTGGGGCCAACGTCCTGACTTTC.

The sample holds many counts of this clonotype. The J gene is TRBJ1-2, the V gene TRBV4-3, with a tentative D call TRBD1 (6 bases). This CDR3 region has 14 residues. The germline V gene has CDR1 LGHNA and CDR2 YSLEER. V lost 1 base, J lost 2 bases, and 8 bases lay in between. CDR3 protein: CASSQVRGNYGYTF. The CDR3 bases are TGCGCCAGCAGCCAAGTAAGGGGGAACTATGGCTACACCTTC.

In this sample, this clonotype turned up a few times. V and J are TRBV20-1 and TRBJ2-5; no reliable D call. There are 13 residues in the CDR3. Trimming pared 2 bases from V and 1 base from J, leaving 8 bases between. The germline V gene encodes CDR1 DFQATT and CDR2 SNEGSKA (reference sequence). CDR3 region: CSARQTAQETQYF. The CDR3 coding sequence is TGCAGTGCTAGACAGACGGCCCAAGAGACCCAGTACTTC.

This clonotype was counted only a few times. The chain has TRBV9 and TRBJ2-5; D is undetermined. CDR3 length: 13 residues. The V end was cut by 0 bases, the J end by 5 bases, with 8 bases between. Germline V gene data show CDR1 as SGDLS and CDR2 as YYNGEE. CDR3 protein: CASSVASGETQYF. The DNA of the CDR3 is TGTGCCAGCAGCGTAGCAAGTGGCGAGACCCAGTACTTC.

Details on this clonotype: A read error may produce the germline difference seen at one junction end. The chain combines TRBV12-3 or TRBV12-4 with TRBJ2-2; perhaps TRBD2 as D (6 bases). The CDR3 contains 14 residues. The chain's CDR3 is CASGLKTSTGELFF. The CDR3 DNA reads TGTGCCAGCGGTTTAAAGACTAGCACCGGGGAGCTGTTTTTT.

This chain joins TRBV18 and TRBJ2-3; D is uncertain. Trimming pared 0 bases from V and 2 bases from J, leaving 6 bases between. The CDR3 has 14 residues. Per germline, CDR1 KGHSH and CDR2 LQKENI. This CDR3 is CASSPPTLTDTQYF. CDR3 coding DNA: TGTGCCAGCTCACCACCGACACTCACAGATACGCAGTATTTT.